These T cell receptor beta chains were read from a single sample in a study of post-analysis software for immune sequencing data. Via MiXCR, TCRdb re-called the PCR reads, giving one row per CDR3 protein. The data show some 700,000 distinct CDR3 sequences, with roughly three fifths seen just once and about 10% held by the top ten. Sequenced material: blood. The origin of the receptors is a girl aged 2-10 years with multiple sclerosis. CDR3s include the opening cysteine and the closing phenylalanine or tryptophan. The listing skips clone size in some rows; elsewhere it reads once, few, many or a size class.

>14|TRBJ2-5|NA|TRBV4-1
CASSNFEDRETQYF
>18|TRBJ2-5|NA|TRBV7-2
CASSLNSGLAGTGETQYF
>15|TRBJ2-1|NA|TRBV10-3
CAISESDTGINEQFF
>15|TRBJ2-5|once|TRBV2
CASSERWTYQETQYF
>14|TRBJ1-5|few|TRBV5-1
CASSLDGSNQPQHF
>14|TRBJ2-5|NA|TRBV7-3
CASSRTGSRETQYF
>17|TRBJ2-1|few|TRBV4-3
CASSQAPQGEPYNEQFF
>12|TRBJ2-5|NA|TRBV9
CASSVVGETQYF
>14|TRBJ2-3|NA|TRBV12-3/TRBV12-4
CASSGQGTADTQYF
>14|TRBJ2-3|few|TRBV2
CASLRGGEADTQYF
>14|TRBJ1-2|once|TRBV28
CASSLAGPAGGYTF
>15|TRBJ2-7|NA|TRBV25-1
CASSRTSGWSYEQYF
>12|TRBJ1-2|NA|TRBV12-3/TRBV12-4
CASSLEGQGYTF
>15|TRBJ2-7|NA|TRBV5-1
CASTPGTSGRNEQYF
>13|TRBJ1-6|few|TRBV20-1
CSASIRGRSPLHF
>15|TRBJ2-4|few|TRBV7-2
CASSPRKGAQNIQYF
>17|TRBJ2-3|few|TRBV10-2
CASSEPEGAPSMDTQYF
>14|TRBJ2-2|NA|TRBV24-1
CATRDTMNTGELFF
>15|TRBJ1-2|NA|TRBV4-1
CASSQDVGTNYGYTF
>14|TRBJ2-3|NA|TRBV11-3
CASSTRDNPDTQYF
>12|TRBJ1-2|NA|TRBV12-3/TRBV12-4
CATSSGEYGYTF
>13|TRBJ2-1|NA|TRBV3-1
CASSQVDENEQFF
>12|TRBJ2-7|once|TRBV20-1
CSALAATGEQYF
>13|TRBJ2-7|NA|TRBV7-9
CASSIVGVHEQYF
>15|TRBJ1-5|NA|TRBV10-2
CASSESGGRNQPQHF
>15|TRBJ2-5|NA|TRBV18
CASSPGQGIEETQYF
>12|TRBJ2-3|few|TRBV7-2
CASSYNLDTQYF
>12|TRBJ2-5|NA|TRBV3-1
CASRGTVETQYF
>12|TRBJ1-2|few|TRBV6-6
CASTSDGDGYTF
>15|TRBJ2-1|NA|TRBV7-9
CASSQRLAGQETQFF
>14|TRBJ2-7|NA|TRBV7-9
CASSPPDRSYEQYF
>15|TRBJ2-1|NA|TRBV6-5
CASSYVGGRLNEQFF
>15|TRBJ2-5|NA|TRBV7-2
CASSRTSTTTGTQYF
>15|NA|NA|TRBV7-9
CASSLSGTGGFEQYF
>17|TRBJ2-7|NA|TRBV12-3/TRBV12-4
CASSRSPGLAGGYEQYF
>15|TRBJ2-1|few|TRBV29-1
CSVGLQGTRWDEQFF
>14|TRBJ1-4|NA|TRBV5-1
CASTQGSWNEKLFF
>12|TRBJ2-5|NA|TRBV20-1
CSAPRGEETQYF
>15|TRBJ2-7|few|TRBV20-1
CSARDRTGRSYEQYF
>16|TRBJ2-7|NA|TRBV14
CASSHATGVPYNEQYF
>11|TRBJ2-4|few|TRBV29-1
CSVLAENIQYF